This TCR beta chain originates from a study of blood T cell repertoires in COVID-19. Turning to the study itself: Whether acute or convalescent, the COVID-19 samples came from the United States, Italy and Spain. T cells, B-cell-depleted T cells, or PBMCs supplied cDNA or gDNA.

CDR1 and CDR2 from the germline V gene are ENHRY and SYGVKD. The V and J ends lost 5 bases and 10 bases, in that order; junction bases with no gene match: 3. The length of the CDR3 is 13 residues. In the original analysis: Reference gene primer amplification gave estimated nucleated cell counts. TCRdb's table, derived via immunoSEQ multiplex PCR, lists solely in-frame clones and lacks some. V and J calls and clone size are as listed in that table; D and trimming were resolved from the DNA. This table has 150,000 to 170,000 clones, 65% to 90% appearing once. The count of this clone is one. Recruited during active infection, patients (from Seattle) were subsequently followed longitudinally.

The receptor was derived from a woman aged 60 to 75 with COVID-19, enrolled during active disease. The V and J genes are TRBV10-3 and TRBJ1-6, with TRBD1 matching over 9 bases. What was sequenced was peripheral blood. This CDR3 reads CAISPGQGSPLHF. In nucleotides, the CDR3 is TGTGCCATCAGTCCTGGACAGGGGTCACCCCTCCACTTT.